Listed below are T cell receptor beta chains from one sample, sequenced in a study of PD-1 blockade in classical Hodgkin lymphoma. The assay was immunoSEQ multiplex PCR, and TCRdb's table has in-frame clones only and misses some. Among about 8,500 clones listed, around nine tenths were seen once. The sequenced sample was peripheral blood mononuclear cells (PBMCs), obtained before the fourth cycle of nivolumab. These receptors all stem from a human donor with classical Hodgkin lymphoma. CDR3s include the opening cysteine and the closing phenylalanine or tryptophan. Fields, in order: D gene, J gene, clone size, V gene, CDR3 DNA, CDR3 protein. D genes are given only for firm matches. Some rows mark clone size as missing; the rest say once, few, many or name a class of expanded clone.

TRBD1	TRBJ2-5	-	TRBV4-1	TGCGCCAGCAGCCAAGATCCGGGACAGCCAGAGACCCAGTACTTC	CASSQDPGQPETQYF
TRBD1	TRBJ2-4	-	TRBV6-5	TGTGCCAGCAGTTATTCGGGACAGGGCAACATTCAGTACTTC	CASSYSGQGNIQYF
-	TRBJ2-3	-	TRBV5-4	TGTGCCAGCAGCTTGGGAGGACTCACAGATACGCAGTATTTT	CASSLGGLTDTQYF
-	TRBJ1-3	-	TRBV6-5	TGTGCCAGCAGAATGGACGCCTCTTCTGGAAACACCATATATTTT	CASRMDASSGNTIYF
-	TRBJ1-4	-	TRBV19	TGTGCCAGTAGCCGCGGGTGGGGGCCGACTAATGAAAAACTGTTTTTT	CASSRGWGPTNEKLFF
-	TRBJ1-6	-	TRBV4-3	TGCGCCAGCAGCCAAGGACCCTATAATTCACCCCTCCACTTT	CASSQGPYNSPLHF
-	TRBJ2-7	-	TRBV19	TGTGCCAGTAGTAATCGTATAACCCCCGAGCAGTACTTC	CASSNRITPEQYF
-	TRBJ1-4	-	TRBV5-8	TGTGCCAGCAGCTCCGGCACCGGGACGATTAATGAAAAACTGTTTTTT	CASSSGTGTINEKLFF
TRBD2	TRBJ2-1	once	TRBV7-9	TGTGCCAGCAGCTTAGGAGGACTAGCGGGAGGTAACGAGCAGTTCTTC	CASSLGGLAGGNEQFF
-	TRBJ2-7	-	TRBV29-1	TGCAGCGTTGAAGGGTATCCGGGACACCGCTACGAGCAGTACTTC	CSVEGYPGHRYEQYF
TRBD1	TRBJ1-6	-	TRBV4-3	TGCGCCAGCAGCCAGTACTCGGGACAGGGAAATTCACCCCTCCACTTT	CASSQYSGQGNSPLHF
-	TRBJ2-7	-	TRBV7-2	TGTGCCAGCAGCTTAGGAGACAGTGGCTACGAGCAGTACTTC	CASSLGDSGYEQYF
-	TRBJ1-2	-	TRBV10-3	TGTGCCATCAGTGAGACACAGGAAAACTATGGCTACACCTTC	CAISETQENYGYTF
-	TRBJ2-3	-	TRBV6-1	TGTGCCAGCAACTGGGGGGGCGAGGATACGCAGTATTTT	CASNWGGEDTQYF
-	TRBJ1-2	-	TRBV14	TGTGCCAGCAGCCTAGCAGGGTTGGGCTACACCTTC	CASSLAGLGYTF
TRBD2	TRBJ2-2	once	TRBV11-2	TGTGCCAGCAGCTCGACCTTACTAGCGGGAGGGTATTACGGGGAGCTGTTTTTT	CASSSTLLAGGYYGELFF
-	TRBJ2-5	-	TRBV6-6	TGTGCCAGCAGTGTACAATCGTTGAGAGAGACCCAGTACTTC	CASSVQSLRETQYF
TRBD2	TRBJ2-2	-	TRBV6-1	TGTGCCAGCAGTGGGGGACTAGCAGGTTTTCGGGCCGGGGAGCTGTTTTTT	CASSGGLAGFRAGELFF
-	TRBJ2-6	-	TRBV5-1	TGCGCCAGCAAGTTTGGATCTAGCTCTGGGGCCAACGTCCTGACTTTC	CASKFGSSSGANVLTF
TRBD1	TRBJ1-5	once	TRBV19	TGTGCCAGTGGGGACAGGGGCACCAATCAGCCCCAGCATTTT	CASGDRGTNQPQHF
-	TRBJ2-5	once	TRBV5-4	TGTGCCAGCAGCTTGGCCAAGGCAATAGAGACCCAGTACTTC	CASSLAKAIETQYF
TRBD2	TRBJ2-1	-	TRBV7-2	TGTGCCAGCATCCCAGGGGTAGCGGGAGGATACACCTACAATGAGCAGTTCTTC	CASIPGVAGGYTYNEQFF
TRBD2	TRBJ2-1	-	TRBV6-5	TGTGCCAGCAGTGCGCGGGAGGGAATTGGGGAGCAGTTCTTC	CASSAREGIGEQFF
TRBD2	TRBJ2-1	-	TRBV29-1	TGCAGCGTCTCCGGGACTAGCATTTCCGATGAGCAGTTCTTC	CSVSGTSISDEQFF
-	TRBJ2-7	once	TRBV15	TGTGCCACCAGCAGAGAGGGGGGCGGGCACTACGAGCAGTACTTC	CATSREGGGHYEQYF
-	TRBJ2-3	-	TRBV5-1	TGCGCCAGCAGCACCTCCTCCGGGAATACGCAGTATTTT	CASSTSSGNTQYF
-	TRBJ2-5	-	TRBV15	TGTGCCACCAGCAGAGCCGGGACGTTCCAAGAGACCCAGTACTTC	CATSRAGTFQETQYF
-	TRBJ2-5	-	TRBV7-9	TGTGCCAGCAGCCCCGACAGCCAAGAGACCCAGTACTTC	CASSPDSQETQYF
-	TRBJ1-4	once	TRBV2	TGTGCCAGCAGTGAACTGCTTTTGGGAACTAATGAAAAACTGTTTTTT	CASSELLLGTNEKLFF
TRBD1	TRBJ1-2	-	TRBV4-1	TGCGCCAGCAGCCAAGTGACAGGGTCCGGCTATGGCTACACCTTC	CASSQVTGSGYGYTF
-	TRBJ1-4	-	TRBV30	TGTGCCTGGTCACAGGGAGGGGCCATTAATGAAAAACTGTTTTTT	CAWSQGGAINEKLFF
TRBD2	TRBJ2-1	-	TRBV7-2	TGTGCCAGCAGCTTAGGCGGGGGGACTAACAATGAGCAGTTCTTC	CASSLGGGTNNEQFF
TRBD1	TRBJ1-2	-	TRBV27	TGTGCCAGCAGTTCAAGAGACAGGGGGCTGTATGGCTACACCTTC	CASSSRDRGLYGYTF
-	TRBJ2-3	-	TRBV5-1	TGCGCCAGCAGCGCGACGGGAGCCCTCGTTACAGATACGCAGTATTTT	CASSATGALVTDTQYF
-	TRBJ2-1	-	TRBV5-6	TGTGCCAGCAGCTTGGAACTAGCCTACAATGAGCAGTTCTTC	CASSLELAYNEQFF
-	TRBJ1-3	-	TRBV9	TGTGCCAGCAGCCCAACGGACCGGCCCTCTGGAAACACCATATATTTT	CASSPTDRPSGNTIYF
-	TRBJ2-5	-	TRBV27	TGTGCCAGCAGTTTACGACAGGAGACCCAGTACTTC	CASSLRQETQYF
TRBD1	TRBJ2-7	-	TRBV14	TGTGCCAGCAGCCAAGACGGCAGGGGGCTGAAGGAGCAGTACTTC	CASSQDGRGLKEQYF
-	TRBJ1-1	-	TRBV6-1	TGTGCCAGCAGTGAAAGGACCTTTTTT	CASSERTFF
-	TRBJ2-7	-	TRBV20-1	TGCAGCCTAATCAGGTCCAACGAGCAGTACTTC	CSLIRSNEQYF
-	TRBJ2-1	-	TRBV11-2	TGTGCCAGCAGCGCAAAGACCGATCGAGGGGGTGAGCAGTTCTTC	CASSAKTDRGGEQFF
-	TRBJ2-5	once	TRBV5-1	TGCGCCAGCGCCGTGGGAGGAGAGGGGGCACAAGAGACCCAGTACTTC	CASAVGGEGAQETQYF
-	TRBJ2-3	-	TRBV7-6	TGTGCCAGCAGCTTAGGACATGGAGATACGCAGTATTTT	CASSLGHGDTQYF
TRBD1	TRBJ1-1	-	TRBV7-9	TGTGCCAGCAGCTCAACAGGGGGCTTGGGGAACACTGAAGCTTTCTTT	CASSSTGGLGNTEAFF
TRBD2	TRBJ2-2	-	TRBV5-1	TGCGCCAGCAGCCCACTTCCTAGCGGGAGGATTGGCGGGGAGCTGTTTTTT	CASSPLPSGRIGGELFF
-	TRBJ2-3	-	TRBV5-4	TGTGCCAGCACCCATTGGTTAAGGGCAGATACGCAGTATTTT	CASTHWLRADTQYF
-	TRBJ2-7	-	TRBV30	TGTGCCTGGAGTGTACGTGACTCCGAGCAGTACTTC	CAWSVRDSEQYF
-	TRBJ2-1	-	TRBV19	TGTGCCAGTAGGGGCCTGCGCGGGGATTACAATGAGCAGTTCTTC	CASRGLRGDYNEQFF
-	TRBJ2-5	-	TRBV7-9	TGTGCCAGCAGCTTGAAAGGCGGAACCCGAGAGACCCAGTACTTC	CASSLKGGTRETQYF
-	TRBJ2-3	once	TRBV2	TGTGCCAGCAGTCGGACAGATACGCAGTATTTT	CASSRTDTQYF
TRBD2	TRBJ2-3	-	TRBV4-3	TGCGCCAGCAGCCAAGACCGTGACCCACGGCGGGAGGGGAGCACAGATACGCAGTATTTT	CASSQDRDPRREGSTDTQYF
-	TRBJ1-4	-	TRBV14	TGTGCCAGCAGCCCGGCCCAGGGTCAGACCAAACTGTTTTTT	CASSPAQGQTKLFF
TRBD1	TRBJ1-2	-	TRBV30	TGTGCCTGGAGTGTGGGGACAGGGGCCTATGGCTACACCTTC	CAWSVGTGAYGYTF
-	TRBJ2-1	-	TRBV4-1	TGCGCCAGCAGCCAGATCCTTGACTGGACCTACAATGAGCAGTTCTTC	CASSQILDWTYNEQFF
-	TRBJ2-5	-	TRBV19	TGTGCCAGTAGCCCGACAGTGACGGGGACCCAGTACTTC	CASSPTVTGTQYF
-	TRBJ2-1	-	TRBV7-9	TGTGCCAGCAGCTTAGAGGGGAGCTCCTACAATGAGCAGTTCTTC	CASSLEGSSYNEQFF
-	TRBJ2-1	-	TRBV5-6	TGTGCCAGCAGCTTGGTGGCAGGGGAAGACAATGAGCAGTTCTTC	CASSLVAGEDNEQFF
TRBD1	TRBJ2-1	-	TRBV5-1	TGCGCCAGCAGCTTGGAGGGGGCTGTGTTCAATGAGCAGTTCTTC	CASSLEGAVFNEQFF
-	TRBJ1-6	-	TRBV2	TGTGCCAGCAGTGGGGGGGGCTTCCTCCCTTCACCCCTCCACTTT	CASSGGGFLPSPLHF